The 22 T cell receptor beta chains listed next were all sequenced from one sample in a study of response to subunit inactivated influenza vaccine. TCRdb analysed the RT-PCR reads with MiXCR anew, one entry per CDR3 protein. The sample lists around 790,000 distinct CDR3 sequences, 21% occurring once. The sequences come from PBMCs from blood, collected less than 6 days after vaccination. These receptors all stem from a man aged 45-65 years who received an inactivated influenza vaccine.

The V call is TRBV2, the J call TRBJ2-1, with D hard to call. This CDR3 spans 12 amino acids. V shed 7 bases and J shed 8 bases, with 12 bases lying between them. The V gene's germline CDR1 is SNHLY and CDR2 FYNNEI. This CDR3 reads CASTPMDYEQFF. The CDR3 bases are TGTGCCAGCACCCCTATGGATTATGAGCAGTTCTTC.

The chain has TRBV6-5 and TRBJ1-2, with a tentative D call TRBD1 (6 bases). In germline, CDR1 is MNHEY, CDR2 SVGAGI. Deletions cut 4 bases from V and 0 bases from J, with 9 bases between. This CDR3 region has 14 residues. CDR3 in DNA: TGTGCCAGCAGTTCGTGGACAGCTAACTATGGCTACACCTTC. Translating gives CASSSWTANYGYTF.

This clonotype occurred many times. The genes are TRBV4-2 and TRBJ1-2, with 9 bases lining up with TRBD1. The CDR3 is 15 amino acids. Trimming cost V 0 bases and J 4 bases; bases outside gene matches: 3. Germline CDR1 reads LGHNA; CDR2 reads YNFKEQ. This CDR3 is CASSQETGGPYGYTF. The CDR3 nucleotides read TGTGCCAGCAGCCAAGAAACAGGGGGCCCCTATGGCTACACCTTC.

The sample holds a few counts of this clonotype. This chain links TRBV20-1 with TRBJ2-3, with D possibly being TRBD1 (6 bases). The length of the CDR3 is 17 residues. Trimming stripped 5 bases from V and 0 bases from J, with 21 bases between. Germline V CDR1 and CDR2: DFQATT, SNEGSKA (reference sequence). CDR3 protein: CSAGGRMSRSSTDTQYF. The CDR3 coding sequence is TGCAGTGCTGGGGGCAGGATGTCCCGCTCTAGCACAGATACGCAGTATTTT.

The chain couples TRBV20-1 to TRBJ1-6; 7 nucleotides agree with TRBD1. There are 16 residues in the CDR3. Germline CDR1 DFQATT, CDR2 SNEGSKA (reference sequence). After removal of 2 bases from V and 0 bases from J, the junction contained 4 bases not matched to a gene. The CDR3 here is CSARTGERSYNSPLHF. The CDR3 bases are TGCAGTGCTAGAACAGGGGAGCGCTCCTATAATTCACCCCTCCACTTT.

This clonotype was recorded at least ten times. The V and J genes are TRBV6-1 and TRBJ2-1; 12 nucleotides align to TRBD1. This CDR3 is built from 14 residues. V was clipped by 8 bases and J by 8 bases; unmatched bases: 7. Germline V CDR1 and CDR2: MNHNS, SASEGT. CDR3 sequence (DNA): TGTGCCAGCCGGGGACAGGGGGCATCCCATGAGCAGTTCTTC. Translation: CASRGQGASHEQFF.

This clonotype was seen a handful of times. The CDR3 nucleotides read TGTGCCATCAGTAACTCCGGGACAGGGAACACTTATGGCTACACCTTC. Translated, it gives CAISNSGTGNTYGYTF. The chain has TRBV10-3 and TRBJ1-2, with 9 nucleotides matching TRBD1. The V and J ends lost 5 bases and 5 bases, in that order; junction bases with no gene match: 12. The germline gives CDR1 ENHRY, CDR2 SYGVKD. The CDR3 is made up of 16 amino acids.

This clonotype appeared a few times. This rearrangement joins TRBV7-6 to TRBJ2-1, with D perhaps TRBD2 (5 bases). The ends were cut back, 2 bases at V and 3 bases at J, with 11 bases in the middle. Germline V CDR1 and CDR2: SGHVS, FNYEAQ. This CDR3 spans 15 amino acids. CDR3 protein: CASSLTSSRYNEQFF. The CDR3, as DNA: TGTGCCAGCAGCTTAACGTCTAGCCGCTACAATGAGCAGTTCTTC.

Here the CDR3 reads CASKGQGMWQYF. The DNA for the CDR3 is TGTGCCAGCAAGGGCCAGGGGATGTGGCAGTACTTC. V gene TRBV6-2 or TRBV6-3 combines with J gene TRBJ2-7; a possible D gene is TRBD1 (6 bases). The V end lost 7 bases, the J end lost 9 bases, and 16 bases lay between the germline ends. Germline loops: CDR1 MNHEY, CDR2 SVGEGT. The CDR3 has 12 amino acids.

The chain is built from TRBV27 and TRBJ1-6; unclear D gene. The V end was cut by 5 bases, the J end by 10 bases, with 15 bases between. The CDR3 loop spans 14 amino acids. The V gene's germline CDR1 is MNHEY and CDR2 SMNVEV (reference sequence). The CDR3 coding sequence is TGTGCCAGCAGTACCGACGGAATTCTCTCACCCCTCCACTTT. This gives the protein CASSTDGILSPLHF.

This clonotype was detected a few times. The chain has TRBV5-6 and TRBJ2-2, with 8 positions matching TRBD1. CDR3 length: 16 residues. The germline V gene has CDR1 SGHDT and CDR2 YYEEEE. Germline trimming cut 4 bases from V and 3 bases from J; bases unmatched to any gene: 8. CDR3 bases: TGTGCCAGCAGCATCTCCTGGGGACAGGACACCGGGGAGCTGTTTTTT. Amino acids: CASSISWGQDTGELFF.

This clonotype showed up just a few times. The chain recombines TRBV7-9 with TRBJ1-4; 8 bases align to TRBD1. In germline, CDR1 is SEHNR, CDR2 FQNEAQ (reference sequence). This CDR3 comprises 15 residues. V dropped 4 bases and J dropped 5; count of bases not matched to a gene: 6. The CDR3 DNA sequence: TGTGCCAGCAGCTCCCGACAGGGGACGAATGAAAAACTGTTTTTT. This translates into CASSSRQGTNEKLFF.

This clonotype was detected ten times or more. This rearrangement joins TRBV20-1 to TRBJ2-7; D gene uncertain. The CDR3 is made up of 14 amino acids. The V gene lost 2 bases and the J gene lost 6 bases, with 17 bases spanning the gap. Germline CDR1 and CDR2: DFQATT and SNEGSKA (reference sequence). The CDR3 DNA is TGCAGTGCTAGACCACCTAACGCCGTGGGCGAGCAGTACTTC. As protein: CSARPPNAVGEQYF.

V and J are TRBV7-2 and TRBJ1-1, with D maybe TRBD1 (5 bases). Germline assignment: CDR1 SGHTA and CDR2 FQGNSA. Trimming cost V 4 bases and J 8 bases, with 14 bases left between them. This CDR3 is built from 13 residues. CDR3 coding DNA: TGTGCCAGCAGCTCGGGACGGTCCTGGGAAGCTTTCTTT. Protein: CASSSGRSWEAFF.

This sequence joins TRBV24-1 and TRBJ2-1; 9 bases are a match to TRBD2. V was clipped by 8 bases and J by 6 bases; unmatched bases: 4. This CDR3 spans 13 amino acids. The V gene's germline CDR1 is KGHDR and CDR2 SFDVKD. CDR3: CATTREGGNEQFF. The DNA of the CDR3 is TGTGCCACCACGCGGGAGGGTGGCAATGAGCAGTTCTTC.

This clonotype was recorded many times. The genes are TRBV6-1 and TRBJ1-3, with TRBD1 identical over 7 bases. Germline V gene lookup returns CDR1 MNHNS and CDR2 SASEGT. The CDR3 is 17 amino acids. V lost 5 bases to trimming and J lost 0 bases; unmatched junction nucleotides: 10. The CDR3 nucleotides are TGTGCCAGCAGTAGGACCAGGGGGTCTACCTCTGGAAACACCATATATTTT. Its translation: CASSRTRGSTSGNTIYF.

The chain links TRBV6-1 to TRBJ2-5; the match to TRBD1 covers 11 bases. This CDR3 comprises 15 residues. V was pared by 8 bases and J by 5 bases, with 10 bases of the junction left unmatched. Germline values: CDR1 MNHNS, CDR2 SASEGT. In DNA, the CDR3 is TGTGCCAGCGCAAATGGACAGGGGGCCGGGGAGACCCAGTACTTC. Protein sequence: CASANGQGAGETQYF.

DNA for the CDR3: TGTGCCAGCAGCCAACCTAGACTAGCGGGGTGGCAGTTCTTC. It codes for CASSQPRLAGWQFF. This chain uses TRBV3-1 with TRBJ2-1, with 11 bases that match TRBD2. From germline, CDR1 is LGHDT and CDR2 YNNKEL (reference sequence). The CDR3 loop spans 14 amino acids. J gave up 12 bases and V 2 bases, and 6 bases lay outside the gene matches.

This clonotype has a count of ten or more. The V call is TRBV20-1, the J call TRBJ1-2; D uncertain. CDR1 and CDR2 (germline): DFQATT, SNEGSKA (reference sequence). This CDR3 comprises 10 residues. V was pared by 6 bases and J by 5 bases, with 7 bases between. The CDR3 coding sequence is TGCAGTGCCAAAGCTTATGGCTACACCTTC. This sequence encodes CSAKAYGYTF.

This chain uses TRBV10-3 with TRBJ1-4, with 8 bases aligning to TRBD1. CDR1 and CDR2 from the germline V gene are ENHRY and SYGVKD. Trimming at V came to 4 bases and at J to 1 base, leaving 2 bases not matched to a gene. The CDR3 sequence is 15 residues long. The CDR3: CAISGGTGTNEKLFF. The CDR3 DNA is TGTGCCATCAGTGGGGGGACAGGAACTAATGAAAAACTGTTTTTT.

Only a few counts were recorded for this clonotype. The genes are TRBV5-1 and TRBJ1-1; D call uncertain. Trimming cost V 4 bases and J 4 bases, with 11 bases left between them. CDR3 length: 13 amino acids. Germline V gene sequence: CDR1 SGHRS, CDR2 YFSETQ. CDR3 protein: CASSRAAGTEAFF. The CDR3 DNA sequence: TGCGCCAGCAGCCGTGCGGCGGGCACTGAAGCTTTCTTT.

CDR3 in DNA: TGTGCCAGCAGTCCCGTGAGCCGGTTCTCTGGGGCCAACGTCCTGACTTTC. Translating gives CASSPVSRFSGANVLTF. This chain links TRBV2 with TRBJ2-6, with D uncertain. V lost 5 bases and J 0 bases, leaving 14 bases between the germline ends. Germline assignment: CDR1 SNHLY and CDR2 FYNNEI. This CDR3 contains 17 residues.